Below are 12 T cell receptor beta chains sequenced from a single sample in a study of spatial heterogeneity in lung cancer. Broader study findings: Mutation tallies in tumors tracked expanded intratumoral alpha and beta TCR counts.

These receptors are not linked to any known antigen. TCRdb re-called the 5' RACE reads with MiXCR, one entry per CDR3 protein. The sample lists approximately 100 distinct CDR3 sequences; around 32% were seen once. Sample time point: sample taken at primary tumor resection. Sample: lung tumor tissue, taken at surgery. These receptors all stem from a female donor with early-stage non-small cell lung cancer.

A word on this clonotype: Since it is a stray read in a library aimed at alpha chains, this beta chain has a size that is not meaningful. The chain employs TRBV7-9 and TRBJ2-7, with 8 nucleotides matching TRBD1. Germline V gene lookup returns CDR1 SEHNR and CDR2 FQNEAQ (reference sequence). The V segment lost 4 bases and the J segment 4 bases; nucleotides outside the gene matches: 6. CDR3 length equals 14 residues. The CDR3 is CASSSGQDLYEQYF. CDR3 coding DNA: TGTGCCAGCAGCTCGGGACAGGACCTTTACGAGCAGTACTTC.

This clonotype was found once. As an off-target read in a library built for alpha chains, this beta chain has a frequency of little significance. The V call is TRBV21-1, the J call TRBJ2-7; the DNA was not compared with TRBD1, the D call given in the table. TRBV21-1 is shown as a pseudogene. The CDR3 spans 16 residues. CDR3: CASSRGTGTGDYEQYV. The CDR3, as DNA: TGTGCCAGCAGCCGTGGTACCGGGACAGGAGATTACGAGCAGTACGTC.

With regard to this clonotype: This beta chain turned up in a library designed for alpha chains; as an off-target read, its abundance says little. The chain carries TRBV7-9 and TRBJ2-2; no firm D call. Germline-derived CDR1 and CDR2 are SEHNR and FQNEAQ (reference sequence). The CDR3 contains 11 residues. V was pared by 8 bases and J by 3 bases, with 4 bases between. The DNA for the CDR3 is TGTGCCAGCGGGTACACCGGGGAGCTGTTTTTT. Translation: CASGYTGELFF. Combining the CDR3 with reference TRBV7-9 and TRBJ2-2 gives the whole variable domain DTGVSQNPRHKITKRGQNVTFRCDPISEHNRLYWYRQTLGQGPEFLTYFQNEAQLEKSRLLSDRFSAERPKGSFSTLEIQRTEQGDSAMYLCASGYTGELFFGEGSRLTVL.

A few counts support this clonotype. As an off-target read in a library built for alpha chains, this beta chain has a frequency of little significance. The rearrangement uses TRBV5-6 and TRBJ1-5, with 8 bases fitting TRBD1. Germline CDR1 and CDR2: SGHDT and YYEEEE. V trimming: 0 bases; J trimming: 6 bases; junction bases outside the gene matches: 5. The CDR3 is made up of 15 amino acids. CDR3 loop: CASSLAGQGAQPQHF. In DNA, the CDR3 is TGTGCCAGCAGCTTGGCTGGACAGGGCGCTCAGCCCCAGCATTTT.

As concerns this clonotype: The library was built for alpha chains, so this beta chain is an off-target read and its size means little. The chain links TRBV28 to TRBJ2-7; D gene uncertain. This CDR3 is 15 amino acids long. Germline V CDR1 and CDR2: MDHEN, SYDVKM. Between the trimmed V and J ends, which lost 3 bases and 6 bases, there was a span of 18 bases. CDR3 nucleotides: TGTGCCAGCAGTTTGGGCCCATGGATAGACTGCGAGCAGTACTTC. This gives the protein CASSLGPWIDCEQYF.

This clonotype was seen a handful of times. This beta chain is a stray sequence in a library constructed for alpha chains; its clone size is not meaningful. This rearrangement joins TRBV7-2 to TRBJ2-7; D not certain. V shed 1 base and J shed 1 base, with 8 bases lying between them. Per germline, CDR1 SGHTA and CDR2 FQGNSA. The length of the CDR3 is 14 residues. The CDR3 is CASSLVSSSYEQYV. The CDR3 region has the DNA TGTGCCAGCAGCTTAGTTTCTAGTTCCTACGAGCAGTACGTC.

To note about this clonotype: Because this beta chain is a stray read in a library intended to capture alpha chains, its abundance should not be given much weight. This rearrangement joins TRBV18 to TRBJ1-4; D not resolved. Trimming took 5 bases from V and 5 from J, leaving 12 bases between them. CDR3 size: 14 residues. Germline CDR1 is KGHSH and CDR2 is LQKENI. The CDR3 bases are TGTGCCAGCTCAACGCGGGATGAGAATGAAAAACTGTTTTTT. Residues: CASSTRDENEKLFF. The full variable domain, rest sourced from reference TRBV18 and TRBJ1-4, is NAGVMQNPRHLVRRRGQEARLRCSPMKGHSHVYWYRQLPEEGLKFMVYLQKENIIDESGMPKERFSAEFPKEGPSILRIQQVVRGDSAAYFCASSTRDENEKLFFGSGTQLSVL.

A remark on this clonotype: This beta chain is an unintended read in a library built for alpha chains; its size means little. The chain links TRBV7-9 to TRBJ2-4; 8 bases align to TRBD1. The CDR3 extends over 14 amino acids. Trimming removed 5 bases from V and 5 bases from J; junction bases left unmatched: 5. From germline, CDR1 is SEHNR and CDR2 FQNEAQ (reference sequence). The CDR3 coding sequence is TGTGCCAGCAGCCTGGACAGGGCCGAAAACATTCAGTACTTC. This translates into CASSLDRAENIQYF.

Points on this clonotype: Little can be read into the size of this beta chain, an off-target read in a library designed for alpha chains. V usage is TRBV7-2 and J usage is TRBJ2-7, with D possibly TRBD2 on 5 matching bases. Per the germline V gene, CDR1 is SGHTA and CDR2 is FQGNSA. Between the trimmed V and J ends, which lost 5 bases and 2 bases, there was a span of 10 bases. This CDR3 is built from 13 residues. CDR3 DNA: TGTGCCAGCAGCCCCGACTACCCCTACGAGCAGTACTTC. Translation gives CASSPDYPYEQYF.

This clonotype was picked up a small number of times. For a library built for alpha chains, this beta chain is a stray read; little rests on its size. V usage is TRBV9 and J usage is TRBJ2-3, with TRBD2 identical over 7 bases. CDR1 and CDR2 from the germline V gene are SGDLS and YYNGEE. With V trimmed by 3 bases and J by 0 bases, 4 bases remained unmatched. The CDR3 covers 15 residues. This CDR3 reads CASSASGTSTDTQYF. CDR3 nucleotides: TGTGCCAGCAGCGCGAGCGGGACTAGCACAGATACGCAGTATTTT.

This clonotype is labeled as hyperexpanded. The size of this beta chain means little, since it is a stray read in a library made for alpha chains. The V call is TRBV18, the J call TRBJ2-5; maybe TRBD2 (6 bases). The germline V gene encodes CDR1 KGHSH and CDR2 LQKENI. Trimming left V 3 bases short and J 5 bases short, with 10 bases between. The length of the CDR3 is 13 residues. CDR3: CASSPGGGETQYF. In DNA form, the CDR3 reads TGTGCCAGCTCACCCGGAGGAGGGGAGACCCAGTACTTC.

The table lists this clonotype with a count of one. This beta chain is a stray read from a library made for alpha chains; its abundance is not meaningful. The chain links TRBV6-2 or TRBV6-3 to TRBJ1-1; D uncertain. This CDR3 region has 13 residues. V lost 6 bases and J 5 bases, leaving 13 bases between the germline ends. Germline V lookup: CDR1 MNHEY, CDR2 SVGEGT. CDR3 sequence: CASRKTGETEAFF. The CDR3 coding sequence is TGTGCCAGCAGGAAAACGGGAGAGACTGAAGCTTTCTTT.